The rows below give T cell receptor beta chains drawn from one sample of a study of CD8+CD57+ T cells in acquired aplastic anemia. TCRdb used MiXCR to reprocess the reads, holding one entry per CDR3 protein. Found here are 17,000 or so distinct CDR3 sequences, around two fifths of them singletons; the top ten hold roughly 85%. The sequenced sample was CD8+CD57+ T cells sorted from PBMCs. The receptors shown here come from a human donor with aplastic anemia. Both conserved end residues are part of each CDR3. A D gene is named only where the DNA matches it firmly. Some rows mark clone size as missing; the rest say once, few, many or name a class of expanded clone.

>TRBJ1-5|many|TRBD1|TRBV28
CASSALQGASNQPQHF
TGTGCCAGCAGCGCCTTGCAGGGGGCAAGCAATCAGCCCCAGCATTTT
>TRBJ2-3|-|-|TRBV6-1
CASSESRADTQYF
TGTGCCAGCAGTGAATCTCGCGCGGATACGCAGTATTTT
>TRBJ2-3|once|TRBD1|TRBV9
CASNTTGAADTQYF
TGTGCCAGCAACACGACAGGGGCGGCAGATACGCAGTATTTT
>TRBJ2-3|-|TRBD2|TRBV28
CASRRGGLAGDTQYF
TGTGCCAGCAGAAGAGGGGGACTAGCGGGCGATACGCAGTATTTT
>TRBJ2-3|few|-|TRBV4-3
CASSPGTRGDTQYF
TGCGCCAGCAGCCCGGGGACCCGGGGGGATACGCAGTATTTT
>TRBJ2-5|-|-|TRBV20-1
CSAGLDQETQYF
TGCAGTGCTGGTCTGGATCAAGAGACCCAGTACTTC
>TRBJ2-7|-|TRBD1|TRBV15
CATSSYGAGGSYEQYF
TGTGCCACCAGCAGCTACGGGGCAGGGGGCTCCTACGAGCAGTACTTC
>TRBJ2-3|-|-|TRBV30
CAWAEGEGTDTQYF
TGTGCCTGGGCGGAGGGGGAGGGCACAGATACGCAGTATTTT
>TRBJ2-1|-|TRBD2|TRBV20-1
CSAASGSTGEQFF
TGCAGTGCTGCTAGCGGGAGTACGGGTGAGCAGTTCTTC
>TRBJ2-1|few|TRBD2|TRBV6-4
CASSDGTSGGANNEQFF
TGTGCCAGCAGTGACGGGACTAGCGGGGGGGCCAACAATGAGCAGTTCTTC
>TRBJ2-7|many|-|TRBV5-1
CASSSDRPLYEQYF
TGCGCCAGCAGCTCCGACAGGCCTCTCTACGAGCAGTACTTC
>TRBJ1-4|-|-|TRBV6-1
CASTKTVGNEKLFF
TGTGCCAGCACTAAGACAGTCGGAAATGAAAAACTGTTTTTT
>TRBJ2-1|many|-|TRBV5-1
CASSPTLVGGADWDEQFF
TGCGCCAGCAGCCCGACCTTAGTCGGAGGGGCTGATTGGGATGAGCAGTTCTTC
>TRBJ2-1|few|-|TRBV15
CATSRELGDSSYNEQFF
TGTGCCACCAGCAGAGAACTGGGTGATAGCTCCTACAATGAGCAGTTCTTC
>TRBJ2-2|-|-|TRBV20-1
CSARQGRSTGELFF
TGCAGTGCTAGACAGGGAAGGAGCACCGGGGAGCTGTTTTTT
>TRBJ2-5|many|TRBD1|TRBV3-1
CASSHLYRDSKETQYF
TGTGCCAGCAGCCACCTGTACCGGGACAGTAAAGAGACCCAGTACTTC
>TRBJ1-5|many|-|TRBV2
CASSVFSNQPQHF
TGTGCCAGCAGTGTTTTTAGTAATCAGCCCCAGCATTTT
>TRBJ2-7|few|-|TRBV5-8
CASSFSETVGYEQYF
TGTGCCAGCAGCTTTTCCGAGACAGTCGGCTACGAGCAGTACTTC
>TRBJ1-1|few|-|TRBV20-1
CSASWQTTEAFF
TGCAGTGCTAGCTGGCAGACCACTGAAGCTTTCTTT
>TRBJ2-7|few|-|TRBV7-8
CASSPRGLYYEQYF
TGTGCCAGCAGCCCCCGGGGTCTTTACTACGAGCAGTACTTC
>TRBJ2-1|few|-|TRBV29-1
CSVEGSSESSYNEQFF
TGCAGCGTTGAAGGTTCTTCCGAAAGCTCCTACAATGAGCAGTTCTTC
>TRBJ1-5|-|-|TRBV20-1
CSARDSGSNQPQHF
TGCAGTGCTAGAGATTCCGGTTCCAATCAGCCCCAGCATTTT
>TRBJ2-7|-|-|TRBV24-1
CATQDGGQSYEQYF
TGTGCCACCCAGGACGGGGGACAATCCTACGAGCAGTACTTC
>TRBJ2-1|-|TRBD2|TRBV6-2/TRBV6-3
CASSYSWLAGVGNEQFF
TGTGCCAGCAGTTACTCGTGGCTAGCGGGAGTCGGAAATGAGCAGTTCTTC
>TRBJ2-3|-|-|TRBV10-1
CASSAETQYF
TGCGCCAGCAGCGCAGAGACGCAGTATTTT
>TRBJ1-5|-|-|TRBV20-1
CSAFWDGGYSNQPQHF
TGCAGTGCTTTTTGGGACGGAGGATATAGCAATCAGCCCCAGCATTTT
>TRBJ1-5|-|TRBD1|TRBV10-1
CASRDRTLKPQHF
TGCGCCAGCAGGGACAGGACACTGAAGCCCCAGCATTTT
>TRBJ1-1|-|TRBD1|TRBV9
CASRDRAPNTEAFF
TGTGCCAGCAGAGACAGGGCACCGAACACTGAAGCTTTCTTT
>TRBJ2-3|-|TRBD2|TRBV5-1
CASSSVAGLAGGTDTQYF
TGCGCCAGCAGCTCCGTCGCGGGACTAGCGGGGGGCACAGATACGCAGTATTTT
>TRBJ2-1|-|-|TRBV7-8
CASSFSRGDSGQFF
TGTGCCAGCAGCTTTTCGCGGGGGGACAGTGGGCAGTTCTTC